This is a list of T cell receptor beta chains from one sample in a study of OX40 agonist ivuxolimab in advanced cancers. The data were produced by immunoSEQ multiplex PCR, yet TCRdb's version contains in-frame clones alone and is incomplete. The repertoire holds tens of thousands of clones, roughly 84% seen once, with approximately 0.61% in the top ten. The sample in question was CD4+ or CD8+ T cells sorted from blood, obtained in a trial of the OX40 agonist ivuxolimab. The origin of the receptors is an adult with an advanced solid tumor such as melanoma, head and neck, liver or kidney cancer. Each CDR3 is given with its conserved first and last residue. A D gene is named only where the DNA matches it firmly. The size of a clone is reported for some rows only, either as once, few or many, or as a class for expanded clones.

clone_size: once; d_call: -; v_call: TRBV7-3; j_call: TRBJ2-2; cdr3_aa: CASSLDYTGELFF; cdr3_nt: TGTGCCAGCAGCCTGGACTACACCGGGGAGCTGTTTTTT
clone_size: few; d_call: TRBD2; v_call: TRBV10-3; j_call: TRBJ2-3; cdr3_aa: CAISESRTSGGNTDTQYF; cdr3_nt: TGTGCCATCAGTGAGTCCCGGACTAGCGGGGGCAACACAGATACGCAGTATTTT
clone_size: -; d_call: -; v_call: TRBV30; j_call: TRBJ2-7; cdr3_aa: CAWSAQVQDEQYF; cdr3_nt: TGTGCCTGGAGTGCGCAGGTTCAGGACGAGCAGTACTTC
clone_size: -; d_call: -; v_call: TRBV11-2; j_call: TRBJ2-1; cdr3_aa: CASSLLLVGVNEQFF; cdr3_nt: TGTGCCAGCAGCTTGTTGTTGGTCGGGGTGAATGAGCAGTTCTTC
clone_size: few; d_call: -; v_call: TRBV5-5; j_call: TRBJ1-5; cdr3_aa: CASSTEYSNQPQHF; cdr3_nt: TGTGCCAGCAGCACAGAATATAGCAATCAGCCCCAGCATTTT
clone_size: -; d_call: -; v_call: TRBV6-1; j_call: TRBJ1-3; cdr3_aa: CASSELAGNTIYF; cdr3_nt: TGTGCCAGCAGCGAATTAGCTGGAAACACCATATATTTT
clone_size: -; d_call: TRBD2; v_call: TRBV19; j_call: TRBJ2-2; cdr3_aa: CASKGSGRAIGELFF; cdr3_nt: TGTGCCAGTAAGGGATCCGGGAGGGCAATCGGGGAGCTGTTTTTT
clone_size: -; d_call: TRBD1; v_call: TRBV5-8; j_call: TRBJ2-2; cdr3_aa: CASSRGQGTTGELFF; cdr3_nt: TGTGCCAGCAGCCGTGGACAGGGGACCACCGGGGAGCTGTTTTTT
clone_size: few; d_call: -; v_call: TRBV5-1; j_call: TRBJ1-6; cdr3_aa: CASSFTGADSPLHF; cdr3_nt: TGCGCCAGCAGCTTTACGGGGGCCGATTCACCCCTCCACTTT
clone_size: once; d_call: TRBD1; v_call: TRBV6-6; j_call: TRBJ1-4; cdr3_aa: CASSLGQGMNEKLFF; cdr3_nt: TGTGCCAGCAGCCTAGGACAGGGGATGAATGAAAAACTGTTTTTT
clone_size: -; d_call: TRBD1; v_call: TRBV4-1; j_call: TRBJ1-5; cdr3_aa: CASSQEGGGMRHQPQHF; cdr3_nt: TGCGCCAGCAGCCAAGAAGGGGGCGGGATGCGCCATCAGCCCCAGCATTTT
clone_size: -; d_call: TRBD1; v_call: TRBV27; j_call: TRBJ2-7; cdr3_aa: CASSLYGGTGMGEQYF; cdr3_nt: TGTGCCAGCAGTTTATACGGAGGGACAGGGATGGGCGAGCAGTACTTC
clone_size: -; d_call: TRBD1; v_call: TRBV12-5; j_call: TRBJ1-1; cdr3_aa: CASGAGGQAIMNTEAFF; cdr3_nt: TGTGCTAGTGGTGCGGGGGGACAGGCGATCATGAACACTGAAGCTTTCTTT
clone_size: -; d_call: TRBD1; v_call: TRBV11-3; j_call: TRBJ1-1; cdr3_aa: CASSSGTGGPNTEAFF; cdr3_nt: TGTGCCAGCAGCTCCGGGACAGGGGGCCCGAACACTGAAGCTTTCTTT
clone_size: -; d_call: -; v_call: TRBV5-1; j_call: TRBJ2-3; cdr3_aa: CASSSYLSSTDTQYF; cdr3_nt: TGCGCCAGCAGCTCGTACCTTTCAAGCACAGATACGCAGTATTTT
clone_size: -; d_call: -; v_call: TRBV5-4; j_call: TRBJ2-5; cdr3_aa: CASSSQNQETQYF; cdr3_nt: TGTGCCAGCAGCTCTCAGAACCAAGAGACCCAGTACTTC
clone_size: -; d_call: TRBD2; v_call: TRBV5-4; j_call: TRBJ2-1; cdr3_aa: CASSQEALAGGEQFF; cdr3_nt: TGTGCCAGCAGCCAAGAGGCACTAGCGGGGGGCGAGCAGTTCTTC
clone_size: once; d_call: -; v_call: TRBV5-4; j_call: TRBJ2-1; cdr3_aa: CASSPEVGRDNEQFF; cdr3_nt: TGTGCCAGCAGCCCCGAAGTAGGAAGGGACAATGAGCAGTTCTTC
clone_size: -; d_call: -; v_call: TRBV30; j_call: TRBJ1-6; cdr3_aa: CAWRPIDRISPLHF; cdr3_nt: TGTGCCTGGAGGCCCATTGACCGAATCTCACCCCTCCACTTT
clone_size: many; d_call: TRBD1; v_call: TRBV13; j_call: TRBJ2-1; cdr3_aa: CASSFGDRNEQFF; cdr3_nt: TGTGCCAGCAGCTTTGGGGACAGGAATGAGCAGTTCTTC
clone_size: -; d_call: TRBD2; v_call: TRBV11-2; j_call: TRBJ2-1; cdr3_aa: CASSLELAGSNEQFF; cdr3_nt: TGTGCCAGCAGCTTGGAACTAGCGGGGAGCAATGAGCAGTTCTTC
clone_size: -; d_call: TRBD1; v_call: TRBV5-5; j_call: TRBJ1-2; cdr3_aa: CASSPTPVLDRVDGYTF; cdr3_nt: TGTGCCAGCAGCCCCACCCCCGTTCTCGACAGGGTTGATGGCTACACCTTC
clone_size: -; d_call: -; v_call: TRBV6-5; j_call: TRBJ2-1; cdr3_aa: CASSLRVESYNEQFF; cdr3_nt: TGTGCCAGCAGCCTGAGAGTGGAATCCTACAATGAGCAGTTCTTC
clone_size: -; d_call: -; v_call: TRBV19; j_call: TRBJ1-5; cdr3_aa: CASRGKGMSNQPQHF; cdr3_nt: TGTGCCAGTAGGGGTAAGGGTATGAGCAATCAGCCCCAGCATTTT
clone_size: once; d_call: -; v_call: TRBV5-1; j_call: TRBJ1-6; cdr3_aa: CASSSEGSGRGVSPLHF; cdr3_nt: TGCGCCAGCAGCTCTGAGGGTAGCGGAAGGGGAGTTTCACCCCTCCACTTT
clone_size: -; d_call: TRBD1; v_call: TRBV18; j_call: TRBJ1-6; cdr3_aa: CASSPGGGVGNNSPLHF; cdr3_nt: TGTGCCAGCTCACCGGGAGGGGGCGTCGGTAATAATTCACCCCTCCACTTT
clone_size: -; d_call: TRBD1; v_call: TRBV5-5; j_call: TRBJ1-2; cdr3_aa: CASSLFGQGASGYTF; cdr3_nt: TGTGCCAGCAGCTTGTTTGGACAGGGGGCGTCCGGCTACACCTTC
clone_size: -; d_call: -; v_call: TRBV28; j_call: TRBJ2-7; cdr3_aa: CASSLPVGGRGDEQYF; cdr3_nt: TGTGCCAGCAGTTTACCTGTTGGCGGCAGGGGGGACGAGCAGTACTTC
clone_size: -; d_call: TRBD2; v_call: TRBV15; j_call: TRBJ2-3; cdr3_aa: CATRKSGDTDTQYF; cdr3_nt: TGTGCCACCAGAAAGAGCGGGGACACAGATACGCAGTATTTT
clone_size: -; d_call: -; v_call: TRBV6-5; j_call: TRBJ2-2; cdr3_aa: CASSSRLGQNTGELFF; cdr3_nt: TGTGCCAGCAGTTCCAGACTGGGACAGAACACCGGGGAGCTGTTTTTT
clone_size: -; d_call: -; v_call: TRBV4-1; j_call: TRBJ1-6; cdr3_aa: CASSQGSGAKSPLHF; cdr3_nt: TGCGCCAGCAGCCAAGGGTCAGGGGCTAAATCACCCCTCCACTTT
clone_size: -; d_call: -; v_call: TRBV7-9; j_call: TRBJ1-2; cdr3_aa: CASSSQGGFVGYTF; cdr3_nt: TGTGCCAGCAGCTCCCAAGGGGGATTCGTTGGCTACACCTTC
clone_size: -; d_call: -; v_call: TRBV4-1; j_call: TRBJ2-1; cdr3_aa: CASSQDRLAGNNEQFF; cdr3_nt: TGCGCCAGCAGCCAAGACCGGCTAGCCGGCAACAATGAGCAGTTCTTC
clone_size: -; d_call: -; v_call: TRBV11-2; j_call: TRBJ2-3; cdr3_aa: CASSHTDTQYF; cdr3_nt: TGTGCCAGCAGCCATACAGATACGCAGTATTTT
clone_size: -; d_call: TRBD2; v_call: TRBV4-3; j_call: TRBJ2-7; cdr3_aa: CASSQGDGASGRYEQYF; cdr3_nt: TGCGCCAGCAGCCAAGGAGACGGGGCTAGCGGACGTTACGAGCAGTACTTC
clone_size: -; d_call: -; v_call: TRBV30; j_call: TRBJ1-1; cdr3_aa: CAWSVLANTEAFF; cdr3_nt: TGTGCCTGGAGTGTCTTGGCGAACACTGAAGCTTTCTTT
clone_size: few; d_call: -; v_call: TRBV30; j_call: TRBJ1-1; cdr3_aa: CAWTQGANTEAFF; cdr3_nt: TGTGCCTGGACGCAGGGAGCGAACACTGAAGCTTTCTTT
clone_size: few; d_call: -; v_call: TRBV6-1; j_call: TRBJ1-2; cdr3_aa: CASSESTDGYTF; cdr3_nt: TGTGCCAGCAGTGAATCGACGGATGGCTACACCTTC
clone_size: -; d_call: TRBD2; v_call: TRBV15; j_call: TRBJ2-1; cdr3_aa: CATSRDPTSGRSYEQFF; cdr3_nt: TGTGCCACCAGCAGAGACCCGACTAGCGGGAGAAGCTATGAGCAGTTCTTC
clone_size: -; d_call: TRBD2; v_call: TRBV12-5; j_call: TRBJ2-1; cdr3_aa: CASGRGLAGGPRNEQFF; cdr3_nt: TGTGCTAGTGGCCGGGGACTAGCGGGAGGGCCGCGTAATGAGCAGTTCTTC
clone_size: -; d_call: -; v_call: TRBV11-3; j_call: TRBJ2-3; cdr3_aa: CASSSSKAHTDTQYF; cdr3_nt: TGTGCCAGCAGCTCCTCTAAGGCCCACACAGATACGCAGTATTTT
clone_size: -; d_call: -; v_call: TRBV7-9; j_call: TRBJ1-1; cdr3_aa: CASSLAGRGNTEAFF; cdr3_nt: TGTGCCAGCAGCTTAGCTGGGCGGGGGAACACTGAAGCTTTCTTT
clone_size: -; d_call: TRBD1; v_call: TRBV6-5; j_call: TRBJ1-5; cdr3_aa: CASSSDRGQPQHF; cdr3_nt: TGTGCCAGCAGTAGCGACAGGGGTCAGCCCCAGCATTTT
clone_size: -; d_call: -; v_call: TRBV19; j_call: TRBJ1-1; cdr3_aa: CASSIILGGGDTEAFF; cdr3_nt: TGTGCCAGTAGTATAATCCTAGGGGGTGGTGACACTGAAGCTTTCTTT
clone_size: -; d_call: -; v_call: TRBV28; j_call: TRBJ2-7; cdr3_aa: CASTSSLGLYEQYF; cdr3_nt: TGTGCCAGCACGTCGTCCCTTGGGCTATACGAGCAGTACTTC
clone_size: -; d_call: TRBD1; v_call: TRBV4-2; j_call: TRBJ1-2; cdr3_aa: CASSQRDRQTYGYTF; cdr3_nt: TGTGCCAGCAGCCAAAGGGACAGACAGACCTATGGCTACACCTTC
clone_size: -; d_call: -; v_call: TRBV28; j_call: TRBJ2-3; cdr3_aa: CASSLNQGGGRRTDTQYF; cdr3_nt: TGTGCCAGCAGTTTAAATCAGGGCGGGGGCCGCCGCACAGATACGCAGTATTTT
clone_size: -; d_call: TRBD2; v_call: TRBV7-3; j_call: TRBJ2-1; cdr3_aa: CASSLRGGLNEQFF; cdr3_nt: TGTGCCAGCAGCTTAAGGGGAGGGTTGAATGAGCAGTTCTTC
clone_size: -; d_call: -; v_call: TRBV5-1; j_call: TRBJ1-2; cdr3_aa: CASSLGGGTNYGYTF; cdr3_nt: TGCGCCAGCAGCTTGGGAGGGGGGACAAACTATGGCTACACCTTC
clone_size: -; d_call: -; v_call: TRBV7-9; j_call: TRBJ2-3; cdr3_aa: CASSHTDTQYF; cdr3_nt: TGTGCCAGCAGCCACACAGATACGCAGTATTTT
clone_size: few; d_call: -; v_call: TRBV7-3; j_call: TRBJ1-6; cdr3_aa: CASSAREGGSPLHF; cdr3_nt: TGTGCCAGCAGCGCCAGGGAAGGTGGATCACCCCTCCACTTT